A single T cell receptor (beta chain) is shown here with its context. What it binds is not known. V was shortened by 2 bases and J by 8 bases, with 12 bases between the two germline ends. Per germline, CDR1 MDHEN and CDR2 SYDVKM. The CDR3 has 13 amino acids. This entry belongs to a study of hypomethylating agent response in myelodysplastic syndrome. Study information: With a mean age of roughly 70 +/- 6.9 years, patients were most commonly cytogenetically diploid.

Findings of the study overall: After treatment, novel clonotypes emerged more in responders, contracted ones more in non-responders.

Clones were read by immunoSEQ multiplex PCR, and TCRdb kept only the in-frame ones, dropping some. Among over 2,500 clones listed, under 90% were seen once. The specimen comprised bone marrow, sampled before or after starting hypomethylating agent treatment for myelodysplastic syndrome (not recorded which). The rearrangement uses TRBV28 and TRBJ1-2; D remains unclear. The receptor's source is a human donor with myelodysplastic syndrome. The CDR3 bases are TGTGCCAGCAGTTTAATACCATTGGGGGGCTACACCTTC. It encodes CASSLIPLGGYTF.